These 3 T cell receptor beta chains share one sample of origin, sequenced in a study of blood T cell repertoires in COVID-19. Some clones are missing from TCRdb's copy, which holds only in-frame ones; the method was immunoSEQ multiplex PCR. The sample carries fewer than 55,000 clones, about four fifths recorded once. Material: peripheral blood. All receptors derive from a man in his forties or fifties with acute or convalescent COVID-19.

V and J are TRBV7-3 and TRBJ2-1, with 8 bases aligning to TRBD1. Germline assignment: CDR1 SGHTA and CDR2 FQGTGA. The CDR3 loop spans 15 amino acids. V trimming: 5 bases; J trimming: 6 bases; junction bases outside the gene matches: 9. CDR3 sequence reads: CASSPSGQGLNEQFF. CDR3 sequence (DNA): TGTGCCAGCAGCCCATCCGGACAGGGCCTCAATGAGCAGTTCTTC.

CDR3 in amino acids: CASSSQTGTSNQPQHF. Written as DNA, the CDR3 is TGTGCCAGCAGTTCTCAGACAGGGACTAGCAATCAGCCCCAGCATTTT. V gene TRBV28 combines with J gene TRBJ1-5; 7 bases line up with TRBD1. Per germline, CDR1 MDHEN and CDR2 SYDVKM. V was clipped by 4 bases and J by 0 bases; unmatched bases: 6. CDR3 length: 16 amino acids.

The chain joins TRBV6-1 to TRBJ2-3; 11 positions agree with TRBD2. CDR3 size: 15 residues. Germline lookup yields CDR1 MNHNS and CDR2 SASEGT. The V gene end was trimmed by 6 bases and the J gene end by 3 bases; junction bases not matched to a gene: 5. Written as DNA, the CDR3 is TGTGCCAGCAGCCGTAGCGGGGGGGTAACAGATACGCAGTATTTT. It yields the protein CASSRSGGVTDTQYF.